This T cell receptor beta chain appears in the sequencing data of a study of chemoradiotherapy in HPV16-positive cancers. Regarding the study as a whole: In HPV16-positive patients, HPV-responsive T-cell expansion tracked better recurrence-free survival. Candidate HPV-specific clones and E7-related TCR motifs grew in tumor during treatment.

The germline CDR1 and CDR2 sequences are MNHNY and SVGAGI (reference sequence). The CDR3 runs to 14 residues. J lost 1 base, V lost 5 bases, and 3 bases had no gene match. The protocol was immunoSEQ multiplex PCR, while the TCRdb copy is restricted to in-frame clones and leaves out a portion. The sample holds about 530 clones; approximately 90% are singletons and the top ten take around 11%. Repertoires were sampled repeatedly during chemoradiotherapy. A word on this clone: The antigen is undetermined.

The V and J genes are TRBV6-6 and TRBJ2-5, with 8 bases matching TRBD1. The sample was tumor tissue, taken from a patient who underwent chemoradiotherapy. The TCR sequence derives from a human donor with HPV-associated anogenital cancer. This chain's CDR3 is CASSDRGSQETQYF. The CDR3 region has the DNA TGTGCCAGCAGTGACAGGGGATCCCAAGAGACCCAGTACTTC.